The present TCR beta chain was sequenced within a study of PD-L1 blockade in urothelial cancer. For the study at large: Prior exposure to chemotherapy in patients amounted to 0 to 3 regimens received. Samples of blood were analyzed 3 weeks (second dose) and 6 weeks after treatment start. Median T cell yield from blood was approximately 150,000.

All patients carried locally advanced or metastatic urothelial carcinoma. The CDR3 length is 15 residues. V lost 6 bases, J lost 3 bases, and 19 bases lay in between. Germline V gene data show CDR1 as SGHNT and CDR2 as YYREEE (reference sequence). Method: immunoSEQ multiplex PCR; TCRdb's copy keeps in-frame clones and lacks some. The table lists some 24,000 clones, approximately 88% of them singletons. The sample consisted of PBMCs, taken around atezolizumab (anti-PD-L1) treatment. The rearrangement links TRBV5-4 to TRBJ2-7; TRBD2 is a possible D gene (6 bases). The origin of this receptor is a man aged 65 to 79 with urothelial cancer. CDR3 sequence reads: CASKPRGGGDYEQYF. CDR3 nucleotides: TGTGCCAGCAAACCCCGGGGAGGCGGGGACTACGAGCAGTACTTC. Full variable domain (rest looked up from reference TRBV5-4 and TRBJ2-7): ETGVTQSPTHLIKTRGQQVTLRCSSQSGHNTVSWYQQALGQGPQFIFQYYREEENGRGNFPPRFSGLQFPNYSSELNVNALELDDSALYLCASKPRGGGDYEQYFGPGTRLTVT.